The 3 T cell receptor beta chains below all came from one sample that was sequenced in a study of T-cell memory formation after mild COVID-19. TCRdb processed the 5' RACE reads anew with MiXCR; each CDR3 protein has one entry. The table includes tens of thousands of distinct CDR3 sequences, around a quarter detected once. The specimen sequenced was PBMCs or a T cell subset sorted from them (not recorded which). These receptors came from a man aged 18 to 30 who had mild COVID-19 (a few samples of this study predate the infection). Cell type and time point are not known.

This clonotype showed up just a few times. The V and J genes are TRBV3-1 and TRBJ2-1, with a tentative D call TRBD1 (6 bases). The CDR3 has 17 residues. Germline lookup yields CDR1 LGHDT and CDR2 YNNKEL (reference sequence). Trimming took 0 bases from V and 0 from J, leaving 12 bases between them. CDR3 loop: CASSQEGGRPSYNEQFF. The CDR3 bases are TGTGCCAGCAGCCAAGAAGGGGGACGGCCCTCCTACAATGAGCAGTTCTTC.

The chain recombines TRBV6-6 with TRBJ1-6, with no clear D. V dropped 2 bases and J dropped 0 bases, with 2 bases sitting between them. Germline lookup yields CDR1 MNHNY and CDR2 SVGAGI (reference sequence). The CDR3 covers 14 residues. DNA for the CDR3: TGTGCCAGCAGTTACGGCTCCTATAATTCACCCCTCCACTTT. Translating it yields CASSYGSYNSPLHF.

This clonotype has a handful of counts. The chain uses TRBV24-1 and TRBJ2-5, with D possibly TRBD1 on 6 matching bases. Germline CDR1 and CDR2: KGHDR and SFDVKD. Trimming shortened V by 7 bases and J by 3 bases, and 11 bases separated the two germline ends. The CDR3 is 13 residues long. The CDR3 region is CATRRTAKETQYF. In DNA, the CDR3 is TGTGCCACCAGGAGGACAGCCAAAGAGACCCAGTACTTC.